The following is a T cell receptor beta chain sequence with its context. Its matching antigen is unknown. The CDR3 extends over 14 amino acids. CDR1 and CDR2 from the germline V gene are SGHAT and FQNNGV. The data were obtained in a study of T cells expressing NK-cell markers. For the study at large: TCR beta repertoires came from sorted CD3+CD56+NKG2C+, CD3+CD56+NKG2C- and CD3+CD56-NKG2C+ T cells. Whole-study results and caveats: Where a few donors were concerned, these clonotypes also led the CD3+CD56-NKG2C+ fraction. Whether expanded NKG2C+ T cell clones recognized HCMV stayed uncertain.

Production of TCR beta cDNA relied on 5'RACE template switching with UMIs. TCRdb processed the 5' RACE reads again and assigns one entry to each CDR3 protein, with no DNA. The sample table includes about 460,000 distinct CDR3 sequences. The gene calls are TRBV11-2 and TRBJ1-3. The source of this sequence is a woman between 50 and 59 years old in good health. The sample taken for sequencing was blood T cells: a sorted CD56 or NKG2C T cell subset, CD4+ or CD8+ T cells, or bulk PBMC T cells (not recorded which). The CDR3: CASSLDRTGNTIYF.